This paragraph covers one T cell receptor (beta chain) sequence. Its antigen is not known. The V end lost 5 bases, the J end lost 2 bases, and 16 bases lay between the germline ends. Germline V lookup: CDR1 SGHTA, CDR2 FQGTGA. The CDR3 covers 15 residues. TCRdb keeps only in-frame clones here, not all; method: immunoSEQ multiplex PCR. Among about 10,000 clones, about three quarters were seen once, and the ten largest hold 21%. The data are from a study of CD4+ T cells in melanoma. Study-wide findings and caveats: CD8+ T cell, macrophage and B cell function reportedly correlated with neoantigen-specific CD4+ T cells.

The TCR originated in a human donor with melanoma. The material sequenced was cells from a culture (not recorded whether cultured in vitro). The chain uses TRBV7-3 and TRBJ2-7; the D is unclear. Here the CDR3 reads CASSRDGYSPYEQYF. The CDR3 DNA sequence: TGTGCCAGCAGCCGCGACGGATATTCCCCCTACGAGCAGTACTTC.